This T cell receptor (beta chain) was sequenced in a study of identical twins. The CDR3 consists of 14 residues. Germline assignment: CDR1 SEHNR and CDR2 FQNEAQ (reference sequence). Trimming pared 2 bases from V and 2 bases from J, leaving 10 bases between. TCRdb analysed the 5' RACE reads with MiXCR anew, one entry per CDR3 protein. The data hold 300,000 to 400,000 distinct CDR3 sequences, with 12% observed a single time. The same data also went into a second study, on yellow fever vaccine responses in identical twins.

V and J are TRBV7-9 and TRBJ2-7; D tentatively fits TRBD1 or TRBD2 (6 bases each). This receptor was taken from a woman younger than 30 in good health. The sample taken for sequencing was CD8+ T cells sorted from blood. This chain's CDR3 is CASSLPGEAYEQYF. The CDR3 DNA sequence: TGTGCCAGCAGCTTACCAGGGGAGGCCTACGAGCAGTACTTC.